This T cell receptor beta chain was sequenced in a study of human T cells and chemical hapten exposure. CDR1 DFQATT and CDR2 SNEGSKA come from the germline V gene (reference sequence). The V gene end was trimmed by 6 bases and the J gene end by 9 bases; junction bases not matched to a gene: 14. This CDR3 is 15 amino acids long. Stated time point: pre-sensitization, week 0. Specified treatment: therapeutic diphenylcyclopropenone sensitization with weekly scalp DPC. Each CDR3 protein is one row after TCRdb ran MiXCR on the RACE reads. The profile shows over 35,000 distinct CDR3 sequences, 10% of them singletons.

Sequences were derived from whole blood, sampled in connection with sensitization to the hapten diphenylcyclopropenone (DPC). The V and J genes are TRBV20-1 and TRBJ1-6; 7 bases map to TRBD1. The receptor comes from a man aged 25-40 years with alopecia areata. Some clones in this sample may be carry-over from other donors' samples. CDR3 sequence (DNA): TGCAGTGCAACCGGGACAGCCGACTGGGGTTCACCCCTCCACTTT. Translating gives CSATGTADWGSPLHF.